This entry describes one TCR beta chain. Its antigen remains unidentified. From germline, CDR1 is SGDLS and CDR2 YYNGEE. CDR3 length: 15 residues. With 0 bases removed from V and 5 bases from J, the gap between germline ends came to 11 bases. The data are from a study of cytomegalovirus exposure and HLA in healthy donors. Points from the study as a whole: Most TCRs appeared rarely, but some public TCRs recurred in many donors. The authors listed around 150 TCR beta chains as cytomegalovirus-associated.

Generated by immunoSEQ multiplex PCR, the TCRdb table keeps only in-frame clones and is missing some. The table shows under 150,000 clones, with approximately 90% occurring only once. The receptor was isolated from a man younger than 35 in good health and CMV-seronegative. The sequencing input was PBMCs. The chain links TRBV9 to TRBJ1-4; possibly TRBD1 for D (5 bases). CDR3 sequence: CASSVDAGRNEKLFF. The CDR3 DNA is TGTGCCAGCAGCGTAGATGCGGGGCGGAATGAAAAACTGTTTTTT.